This paragraph reports one TCR beta chain. Using immunoSEQ multiplex PCR, the repertoire was profiled, and TCRdb retains in-frame clones only, with some absent. The data contain about 64,000 clones, 98% of them singletons. This entry is derived from a study of Tregs in tolerant kidney transplant recipients. The germline V and J ends were trimmed by 6 bases and 4 bases, with 10 bases remaining between them. Looked up from germline, CDR1 is SEHNR and CDR2 is FQNEAQ (reference sequence). This CDR3 region has 13 residues. The sequenced sample was Tregs from blood, obtained before the transplant. V and J are TRBV7-9 and TRBJ2-1; TRBD2 is a possible D gene (5 bases). The sequence came from a human donor who received a combined kidney and bone marrow transplant. CDR3 loop: CASSPTGYNEQFF. For the CDR3, the DNA is TGTGCCAGCAGTCCAACGGGATACAATGAGCAGTTCTTC.